This T cell receptor (beta chain) stems from a study of response to subunit inactivated influenza vaccine. Notes on the study in general: The study's authors posited that every seasonal influenza vaccination enlists few new T cells.

Concerning this clonotype: What it binds is not known.

Each CDR3 protein is one row after TCRdb ran MiXCR on the RT-PCR reads. The sample lists roughly 570,000 distinct CDR3 sequences, about an eighth occurring once. This CDR3 has 16 amino acids. V was clipped by 5 bases and J by 0 bases; unmatched bases: 4. Germline V gives CDR1 MNHEY, CDR2 SVGEGT. The rearrangement joins TRBV6-2 or TRBV6-3 to TRBJ2-1, with 10 bases matching TRBD1. This TCR derives from a man aged 50-59 years who received an inactivated influenza vaccine. Material: PBMCs from blood, obtained about 6 weeks after vaccination. CDR3 sequence reads: CASSRDRGPSYNEQFF. The CDR3 coding sequence is TGTGCCAGCAGTCGGGACAGGGGTCCCTCCTACAATGAGCAGTTCTTC.